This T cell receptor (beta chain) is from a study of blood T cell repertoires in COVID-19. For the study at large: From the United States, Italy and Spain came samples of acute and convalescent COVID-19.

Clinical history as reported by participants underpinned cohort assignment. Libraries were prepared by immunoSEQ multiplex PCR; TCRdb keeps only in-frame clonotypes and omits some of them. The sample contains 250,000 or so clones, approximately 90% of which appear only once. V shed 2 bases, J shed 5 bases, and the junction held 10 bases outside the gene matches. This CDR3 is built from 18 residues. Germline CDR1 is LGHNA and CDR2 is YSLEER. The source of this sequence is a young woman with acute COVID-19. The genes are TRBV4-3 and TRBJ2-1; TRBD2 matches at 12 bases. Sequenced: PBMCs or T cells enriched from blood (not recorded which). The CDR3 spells CASSQRSLAGGPDNEQFF. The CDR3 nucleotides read TGCGCCAGCAGCCAAAGATCCCTAGCGGGAGGGCCTGACAATGAGCAGTTCTTC.